The sequence of this TCR beta chain was determined in a study of cytomegalovirus exposure and HLA in healthy donors. Study summary: A subsequent analysis stated that the roughly 120 validation repertoires were run on the same platform as the approximately 610 first-cohort repertoires.

Germline assignment: CDR1 SGHTA and CDR2 FQGNSA. The CDR3 consists of 13 residues. Trimming stripped 5 bases from V and 4 bases from J, with 9 bases between. Whole-study findings and limits: The finding came from a later analysis; first-cohort TCR clusters tended to co-occur in the 120 or so validation repertoires. Three of the chains that were CMV-associated were confirmed in vitro to be specific for CMV antigens. The study designated some 180 TCR beta chains cytomegalovirus-associated.

Sequenced by immunoSEQ multiplex PCR; TCRdb stores in-frame clones only, minus some. The sample contains roughly 300,000 clones, 86% of which appear only once. With respect to this clone: Its specificity is unknown.

Sequencing used PBMCs. This chain uses TRBV7-2 with TRBJ1-5; TRBD1 might be the D (5 bases). The receptor's source is a woman aged 18-29 years in good health and CMV-seronegative. In nucleotides, the CDR3 is TGTGCCAGCAGCCCGCGGGGGAATCAGCCCCAGCATTTT. Protein: CASSPRGNQPQHF.